The 16 T cell receptor beta chains in this list originate from one sample, sequenced in a study of blood T cell repertoires in COVID-19. TCRdb's copy holds only in-frame clones and misses some; the assay was immunoSEQ multiplex PCR. Of approximately 300,000 clones in the sample, approximately 86% were seen once. Sequenced sample: peripheral blood. All receptors come from a man aged 18 to 30 with active or convalescent COVID-19.

This chain uses TRBV19 with TRBJ1-5, with 10 bases matching TRBD1. Germline CDR1 LNHDA, CDR2 SQIVND (reference sequence). This CDR3 is 14 amino acids long. Germline trimming cut 8 bases from V and 5 bases from J; bases unmatched to any gene: 6. CDR3 in DNA: TGTGCCAGTCCCCCGGGACAGGGGTATCAGCCCCAGCATTTT. It yields the protein CASPPGQGYQPQHF.

The CDR3 here is CASSGVVATGKYEQYF. The CDR3 DNA reads TGTGCCAGCAGCGGGGTGGTTGCGACAGGGAAGTACGAGCAGTACTTC. The gene calls are TRBV11-2 and TRBJ2-7; the match to TRBD1 covers 7 bases. Germline V CDR1 and CDR2: SGHAT, FQNNGV. The CDR3 has 16 amino acids. V shed 5 bases and J 4 bases; nucleotides not matched to a gene: 14.

The chain has TRBV7-9 and TRBJ2-2; TRBD2 aligns across 13 bases. V shed 4 bases and J 6 bases; nucleotides not matched to a gene: 5. Germline assignment: CDR1 SEHNR and CDR2 FQNEAQ (reference sequence). The CDR3 consists of 16 residues. Written as DNA, the CDR3 is TGTGCCAGCAGCTCCCGGACTAGCGGGAGCCCCGGGGAGCTGTTTTTT. It translates to CASSSRTSGSPGELFF.

The chain couples TRBV3-1 (or the pseudogene TRBV3-2) to TRBJ2-2; no reliable D call. V was pared by 1 base and J by 3 bases, with 15 bases between. The CDR3 is 17 amino acids. The germline V gene encodes CDR1 LGHDT and CDR2 YNNKEL (reference sequence). This chain's CDR3 is CASSQGVEQDYTGELFF. As DNA, the CDR3 is TGTGCCAGCAGCCAAGGGGTCGAGCAGGATTACACCGGGGAGCTGTTTTTT.

J is TRBJ2-1 and V is TRBV9, with 11 bases identical to TRBD2. The CDR3 covers 16 residues. Germline V lookup: CDR1 SGDLS, CDR2 YYNGEE. V shed 1 base and J 7 bases; nucleotides not matched to a gene: 7. The CDR3 reads CASSVLLAGGRNEQFF. In nucleotides, the CDR3 is TGTGCCAGCAGCGTACTTCTAGCGGGGGGCCGAAATGAGCAGTTCTTC.

The chain carries TRBV18 and TRBJ1-1; tentative D call: TRBD1 (5 bases). Germline lookup yields CDR1 KGHSH and CDR2 LQKENI. Trimming pared 6 bases from V and 7 bases from J, leaving 15 bases between. The length of the CDR3 is 13 residues. The CDR3 protein is CASSALGGGEAFF. CDR3 nucleotides: TGTGCCAGCTCCGCCCTGGGGGGAGGTGAAGCTTTCTTT. Filled out from reference TRBV18 and TRBJ1-1, the complete variable domain reads NAGVMQNPRHLVRRRGQEARLRCSPMKGHSHVYWYRQLPEEGLKFMVYLQKENIIDESGMPKERFSAEFPKEGPSILRIQQVVRGDSAAYFCASSALGGGEAFFGQGTRLTVV.

V usage is TRBV12-3 or TRBV12-4 and J usage is TRBJ2-2, with D possibly being TRBD2 (5 bases). V lost 6 bases and J 12 bases, leaving 11 bases between the germline ends. The CDR3 has 11 residues. The CDR3: CASRNRGKLFF. CDR3 nucleotide sequence: TGTGCCAGCAGAAACCGGGGAAAGCTGTTTTTT.

Turning to this clone: At the DNA level, this CDR3 is encoded by other sequences in the same sample as well. This rearrangement joins TRBV18 to TRBJ2-1, with D maybe TRBD1 (5 bases). Germline-derived CDR1 and CDR2 are KGHSH and LQKENI. This CDR3 contains 15 residues. V was trimmed by 3 bases and J by 0 bases, leaving 9 bases between them. CDR3 nucleotides: TGTGCCAGCTCACCCGGACAAGGCTCCTACAATGAGCAGTTCTTC. Protein product: CASSPGQGSYNEQFF.

V and J are TRBV28 and TRBJ2-1; 8 nucleotides match TRBD1. Germline lookup yields CDR1 MDHEN and CDR2 SYDVKM. V lost 6 bases to trimming and J lost 0 bases; unmatched junction nucleotides: 1. This CDR3 has 14 amino acids. The CDR3 sequence: CASRTGGSYNEQFF. Here the CDR3 DNA reads TGTGCCAGCAGAACAGGGGGCTCCTACAATGAGCAGTTCTTC.

This clone was seen only once. The genes are TRBV5-1 and TRBJ2-1; 10 bases are shared with TRBD1. The junction had 4 bases not matched to a gene; V was cut back by 4 bases and J by 9 bases. The CDR3 covers 13 residues. In germline, CDR1 is SGHRS, CDR2 YFSETQ. Here the CDR3 reads CASSVDRGREQFF. In DNA, the CDR3 is TGCGCCAGCAGCGTTGACAGGGGGCGTGAGCAGTTCTTC.

V gene TRBV9 combines with J gene TRBJ2-7, with D perhaps TRBD1 (5 bases). Germline V gives CDR1 SGDLS, CDR2 YYNGEE. The CDR3 spans 14 residues. V lost 0 bases to trimming and J lost 1 base, with 8 bases between them. CDR3 in amino acids: CASSVATESYEQYF. Written as DNA, the CDR3 is TGTGCCAGCAGCGTAGCGACAGAATCCTACGAGCAGTACTTC.

The J gene is TRBJ2-1, the V gene TRBV5-1, with 7 bases lining up with TRBD2. The V gene end was trimmed by 3 bases and the J gene end by 8 bases; junction bases not matched to a gene: 5. The CDR3 sequence is 13 residues long. Germline V lookup: CDR1 SGHRS, CDR2 YFSETQ. CDR3 protein: CASSSSLADEQFF. CDR3 bases: TGCGCCAGCAGCTCGAGCCTAGCGGATGAGCAGTTCTTC.

The chain recombines TRBV27 with TRBJ1-2, with 9 positions matching TRBD1. V trimming: 3 bases; J trimming: 4 bases; junction bases outside the gene matches: 9. This CDR3 has 16 residues. The germline CDR1 and CDR2 sequences are MNHEY and SMNVEV (reference sequence). The CDR3 nucleotides read TGTGCCAGCAGTTTGTCACCTCGGGACAGGGCCTATGGCTACACCTTC. Protein product: CASSLSPRDRAYGYTF.

The rearrangement links TRBV6-5 to TRBJ2-3, with D possibly being TRBD1 (6 bases). Per the germline V gene, CDR1 is MNHEY and CDR2 is SVGAGI. Trimming stripped 6 bases from V and 2 bases from J, with 12 bases between. This CDR3 spans 14 amino acids. The CDR3 bases are TGTGCCAGCAGACGACAGGATAACACAGATACGCAGTATTTT. Translating it yields CASRRQDNTDTQYF.

Remarks on this clone: The conserved closing phenylalanine or tryptophan is absent in this CDR3, likely reflecting a read error. The DNA is omitted, as the CDR3 cannot be located on it reliably, and the CDR3 follows TCRdb's listing. The J gene is TRBJ1-6, the V gene TRBV15; the DNA was not compared with TRBD1, the D call given in the table. Germline loops: CDR1 LNHNV, CDR2 YYDKDF (reference sequence). The CDR3 is made up of 13 amino acids, end residues included. The CDR3 is CATSRVPDRSGVS.

The rearrangement joins TRBV19 to TRBJ1-5; 9 bases align to TRBD1. The CDR3 contains 19 residues. The germline V gene has CDR1 LNHDA and CDR2 SQIVND (reference sequence). The V gene end was trimmed by 11 bases and the J gene end by 2 bases; junction bases not matched to a gene: 22. CDR3 coding DNA: TGTGCCGGCGGGTACCTTACTCCGGGACAGGGTGTAGGCAATCAGCCCCAGCATTTT. Translation gives CAGGYLTPGQGVGNQPQHF.